The 31 T cell receptor beta chains in this list originate from one sample, sequenced in a study of blood T cell repertoires in COVID-19. Sequencing used immunoSEQ multiplex PCR; TCRdb keeps in-frame clones, though not all of them. This sample has approximately 250,000 clones, with roughly 82% found just once. The specimen sequenced was peripheral blood. Every receptor here comes from a woman between 40 and 50 years old who had recovered from COVID-19.

The chain uses TRBV7-9 and TRBJ2-5, with 9 bases identical to TRBD1. Trimming cost V 5 bases and J 5 bases; bases outside gene matches: 6. Per germline, CDR1 SEHNR and CDR2 FQNEAQ (reference sequence). The CDR3 length is 14 residues. The CDR3 protein is CASSHEGQGETQYF. The DNA for the CDR3 is TGTGCCAGCAGCCATGAAGGACAGGGGGAGACCCAGTACTTC.

This chain connects TRBV6-4 to TRBJ1-5; D is possibly TRBD1 (6 bases). CDR1 and CDR2 from the germline V gene are MRHNA and SNTAGT. The CDR3 runs 15 residues. Deletions cut 4 bases from V and 7 bases from J, with 17 bases between. The CDR3 nucleotides are TGTGCCAGCAGTGCCCTGCCAGGGGTTGGGCAGCCCCAGCATTTT. Its protein is CASSALPGVGQPQHF.

The genes are TRBV30 and TRBJ1-1, with D possibly matching TRBD1 (6 bases). Per the germline V gene, CDR1 is GTSNPN and CDR2 is SVGIG (reference sequence). V was cut by 2 bases and J by 5 bases, with 12 bases left in between. The CDR3 totals 13 residues. CDR3 nucleotide sequence: TGTGCCTGGAGTTGGGGGCTGGGGACTGAAGCTTTCTTT. This sequence encodes CAWSWGLGTEAFF.

This sequence joins TRBV5-8 and TRBJ2-6, with D perhaps TRBD1 (5 bases). The CDR3 has 17 residues. V dropped 0 bases and J dropped 2 bases, with 12 bases sitting between them. Germline lookup yields CDR1 SGHTS and CDR2 YDEGEE. The DNA of the CDR3 is TGTGCCAGCAGCTTGGTGGTCAGGGCGGCTGGGGCCAACGTCCTGACTTTC. Amino acid sequence: CASSLVVRAAGANVLTF.

This clone was picked up a small number of times. V is TRBV21-1 and J is TRBJ1-5. TRBV21-1 has pseudogene status. The CDR3 length is 19 residues. For the CDR3, the DNA is TGTGCCAGCAGCATAGCCACTGGGAGGAAAGCCCGAGCAAATCAGCCCCAGCATTTT. This sequence encodes CASSIATGRKARANQPQHF.

This chain connects TRBV2 to TRBJ1-2; D not resolved. V dropped 7 bases and J dropped 5 bases, with 8 bases sitting between them. Germline CDR1 SNHLY, CDR2 FYNNEI. The length of the CDR3 is 11 residues. The CDR3 DNA is TGTGCCAGCAAGCCGGGATATGGCTACACCTTC. It is translated as CASKPGYGYTF.

J is TRBJ2-7 and V is TRBV7-2; D uncertain. This CDR3 region has 14 residues. V was cut by 2 bases and J by 0 bases, with 8 bases left in between. The germline V gene encodes CDR1 SGHTA and CDR2 FQGNSA. This CDR3 is CASSLFTDSYEQYF. The CDR3 region has the DNA TGTGCCAGCAGCTTATTTACAGACTCCTACGAGCAGTACTTC. The variable domain in full, with the rest retrieved from reference TRBV7-2 and TRBJ2-7, is GAGVSQSPSNKVTEKGKDVELRCDPISGHTALYWYRQSLGQGLEFLIYFQGNSAPDKSGLPSDRFSAERTGGSVSTLTIQRTQQEDSAVYLCASSLFTDSYEQYFGPGTRLTVT.

This rearrangement joins TRBV2 to TRBJ2-7; 7 nucleotides align to TRBD1. Germline V lookup: CDR1 SNHLY, CDR2 FYNNEI. This CDR3 region has 12 residues. Trimming at V came to 8 bases and at J to 0 bases, leaving 1 base not matched to a gene. The CDR3 bases are TGTGCCAGCGGGACAGACTCCTACGAGCAGTACTTC. It translates to CASGTDSYEQYF.

This chain uses TRBV2 with TRBJ2-5, with 7 bases fitting TRBD1. CDR3 size: 15 residues. V trimming: 5 bases; J trimming: 2 bases; junction bases outside the gene matches: 8. Germline V gives CDR1 SNHLY, CDR2 FYNNEI. The CDR3 protein is CASSSAGGLQETQYF. CDR3 DNA: TGTGCCAGCAGTTCGGCAGGGGGTTTACAAGAGACCCAGTACTTC. The full variable domain, completed using reference TRBV2 and TRBJ2-5, is EPEVTQTPSHQVTQMGQEVILRCVPISNHLYFYWYRQILGQKVEFLVSFYNNEISEKSEIFDDQFSVERPDGSNFTLKIRSTKLEDSAMYFCASSSAGGLQETQYFGPGTRLLVL.

This chain links TRBV3-1 (or the pseudogene TRBV3-2) with TRBJ1-1, with D unclear. This CDR3 has 13 amino acids. The ends were cut back, 1 base at V and 2 bases at J, with 5 bases in the middle. Germline CDR1 LGHDT, CDR2 YNNKEL (reference sequence). For the CDR3, the DNA is TGTGCCAGCAGCCAAGTAGAAAACACTGAAGCTTTCTTT. Protein: CASSQVENTEAFF.

The chain employs TRBV9 and TRBJ2-7, with TRBD2 matching over 7 bases. CDR1 and CDR2 from the germline V gene are SGDLS and YYNGEE. After removal of 0 bases from V and 5 bases from J, the junction contained 11 bases not matched to a gene. The CDR3 extends over 16 amino acids. The CDR3 sequence is CASSVEERGNPNEQYF. The CDR3 DNA reads TGTGCCAGCAGCGTAGAAGAGCGGGGCAACCCTAACGAGCAGTACTTC. The whole variable domain, filled in from reference TRBV9 and TRBJ2-7, reads DSGVTQTPKHLITATGQRVTLRCSPRSGDLSVYWYQQSLDQGLQFLIQYYNGEERAKGNILERFSAQQFPDLHSELNLSSLELGDSALYFCASSVEERGNPNEQYFGPGTRLTVT.

The chain employs TRBV5-1 and TRBJ1-4; D remains ambiguous. The CDR3 loop spans 16 amino acids. With 1 base removed from V and 6 bases from J, the gap between germline ends came to 16 bases. Germline CDR1 reads SGHRS; CDR2 reads YFSETQ. CDR3 nucleotides: TGCGCCAGCAGCTTGTTGTCGGGCAGGAGGGATGAAAAACTGTTTTTT. Its protein product is CASSLLSGRRDEKLFF.

V is TRBV2 and J is TRBJ1-1; D gene unclear. CDR3 size: 13 residues. Germline assignment: CDR1 SNHLY and CDR2 FYNNEI. Between the trimmed V and J ends, which lost 7 bases and 8 bases, there was a span of 17 bases. CDR3 loop: CASTPNPIKEAFF. The DNA of the CDR3 is TGTGCCAGCACCCCGAATCCTATTAAGGAAGCTTTCTTT.

The chain employs TRBV28 and TRBJ1-3; 9 nucleotides match TRBD1. The CDR3 is 16 amino acids. J was trimmed by 1 base and V by 5 bases; bases with no gene match: 6. Germline V lookup: CDR1 MDHEN, CDR2 SYDVKM. This CDR3 is CASSPPGQGSGNTIYF. CDR3 DNA: TGTGCCAGCAGTCCGCCGGGACAGGGTTCTGGAAACACCATATATTTT.

The chain couples TRBV10-3 to TRBJ2-3, with D perhaps matching TRBD1 (5 bases). The CDR3 spans 17 residues. Germline values: CDR1 ENHRY, CDR2 SYGVKD. The V gene lost 6 bases and the J gene lost 2 bases, with 21 bases spanning the gap. CDR3 nucleotides: TGTGCCATCAGCCAGGACCTCGGGTTGGGGCACACAGATACGCAGTATTTT. It encodes CAISQDLGLGHTDTQYF.

The rearrangement links TRBV24-1 to TRBJ2-1, with 7 bases identical to TRBD2. Trimming cost V 0 bases and J 6 bases; bases outside gene matches: 19. The CDR3 is 20 residues long. Germline CDR1 reads KGHDR; CDR2 reads SFDVKD. CDR3 amino acids: CATSDLGEGFRAGFGNEQFF. Written as DNA, the CDR3 is TGTGCCACCAGTGATTTGGGGGAGGGGTTCCGGGCCGGTTTTGGCAATGAGCAGTTCTTC.

About this clone itself: The junction departs from the called germline gene at one end, perhaps through a read error. This rearrangement joins TRBV29-1 to TRBJ1-1; a weak D match, TRBD1 (5 bases). The CDR3 covers 12 residues. CDR1 is SQVTM and CDR2 is ANQGSEA in the germline V gene. The CDR3 DNA reads as TGCAGCGTTGGCGGGACGAACATTGAAGCTTTCTTT. Residues: CSVGGTNIEAFF.

The rearrangement uses TRBV25-1 and TRBJ1-2; weak D call: TRBD1 (5 bases). Trimming pared 2 bases from V and 4 bases from J, leaving 17 bases between. The CDR3 loop spans 16 amino acids. Looked up from germline, CDR1 is MGHDK and CDR2 is SYGVNS. The DNA of the CDR3 is TGTGCCAGCAGTGAAACCAACCACCCAGGGATCTATGGCTACACCTTC. It yields the protein CASSETNHPGIYGYTF.

This rearrangement joins TRBV6-5 to TRBJ1-4; no firm D call. The CDR3 runs to 14 residues. Germline lookup yields CDR1 MNHEY and CDR2 SVGAGI. V was clipped by 10 bases and J by 4 bases, with 16 bases between them. The CDR3 sequence is CAISPGTHNEKLFF. The CDR3, as DNA: TGTGCCATTTCACCGGGTACCCATAATGAAAAACTGTTTTTT.

This chain's CDR3 is CASSLSAGGEKLFF. The CDR3, as DNA: TGTGCCAGCAGCTTATCGGCAGGGGGTGAAAAACTGTTTTTT. The chain joins TRBV11-2 to TRBJ1-4; 7 bases map to TRBD1. The germline CDR1 and CDR2 sequences are SGHAT and FQNNGV. The length of the CDR3 is 14 residues. Unmatched junction bases numbered 4, after V lost 2 bases and J lost 7 bases.

The V gene is TRBV30, the J gene TRBJ1-4; D may be TRBD1 (6 bases). This CDR3 is 18 amino acids long. V dropped 0 bases and J dropped 0 bases, with 17 bases sitting between them. Germline lookup yields CDR1 GTSNPN and CDR2 SVGIG (reference sequence). DNA of the CDR3: TGTGCCTGGAGTGTACAGCAGGGGACCTGGGCAACTAATGAAAAACTGTTTTTT. Translated: CAWSVQQGTWATNEKLFF.

This clone was seen a single time. The chain carries TRBV19 and TRBJ1-6, with a possible D match to TRBD1 (5 bases). Trimming removed 6 bases from V and 6 bases from J, with 15 bases in between. Germline V gene lookup returns CDR1 LNHDA and CDR2 SQIVND (reference sequence). The CDR3 covers 15 residues. This CDR3 reads CASSLGPAVNSPLHF. Here the CDR3 DNA reads TGTGCCAGTAGCCTGGGGCCGGCGGTTAATTCACCCCTCCACTTT.

The CDR3 DNA follows: TGTGCCAGCAGTTACCAGGGACAGGGGAGAACCGGGGAGCTGTTTTTT. This translates into CASSYQGQGRTGELFF. J is TRBJ2-2 and V is TRBV6-5; TRBD1 aligns across 10 bases. The CDR3 runs 16 residues. The germline V gene encodes CDR1 MNHEY and CDR2 SVGAGI. After removal of 2 bases from V and 5 bases from J, the junction contained 5 bases not matched to a gene.

The V call is TRBV11-2, the J call TRBJ1-1; D perhaps matches TRBD1 (5 bases). The CDR3 runs to 15 residues. Trimming removed 0 bases at V and 6 bases at J, with 14 bases between. CDR1 and CDR2 from the germline V gene are SGHAT and FQNNGV. The CDR3 loop is CASSLDLVSGPEAFF. The CDR3 DNA reads as TGTGCCAGCAGCTTAGATTTGGTTTCAGGGCCTGAAGCTTTCTTT. The entire variable domain, with the rest obtained from reference TRBV11-2 and TRBJ1-1, is as follows: EAGVAQSPRYKIIEKRQSVAFWCNPISGHATLYWYQQILGQGPKLLIQFQNNGVVDDSQLPKDRFSAERLKGVDSTLKIQPAKLEDSAVYLCASSLDLVSGPEAFFGQGTRLTVV.

The rearrangement joins TRBV6-2 or TRBV6-3 to TRBJ2-1, with 8 bases aligning to TRBD2. CDR1 MNHEY and CDR2 SVGEGT come from the germline V gene. CDR3 length: 17 amino acids. V was clipped by 5 bases and J by 3 bases; unmatched bases: 12. The CDR3 spells CASSTGLARAYYNEQFF. The DNA of the CDR3 is TGTGCCAGCAGTACCGGACTAGCCAGAGCATACTACAATGAGCAGTTCTTC.

The genes are TRBV29-1 and TRBJ1-4, with D possibly TRBD1 on 5 matching bases. Germline V gene sequence: CDR1 SQVTM, CDR2 ANQGSEA. The V and J ends lost 4 bases and 8 bases respectively, with 14 bases between them. This CDR3 comprises 13 residues. Here the CDR3 DNA reads TGCAGCGTTGGCAATGGGGCTAGAGAAAAACTGTTTTTT. Protein product: CSVGNGAREKLFF.

CDR3 in amino acids: CASSWGLAGDQETQYF. In DNA form, the CDR3 reads TGTGCCAGCAGCTGGGGACTAGCGGGGGACCAAGAGACCCAGTACTTC. The chain uses TRBV7-3 and TRBJ2-5; 14 positions agree with TRBD2. The V gene's germline CDR1 is SGHTA and CDR2 FQGTGA. Unmatched junction bases numbered 1, after V lost 4 bases and J lost 0 bases. The CDR3 totals 16 residues.

CDR3 in amino acids: CASQRGTSDYGYTF. The CDR3 coding sequence is TGTGCCAGCCAAAGGGGCACTTCTGACTATGGCTACACCTTC. V and J are TRBV7-9 and TRBJ1-2, with a possible D match to TRBD1 (5 bases). The CDR3 is made up of 14 amino acids. The germline V and J ends were trimmed by 8 bases and 3 bases, with 16 bases remaining between them. Germline-derived CDR1 and CDR2 are SEHNR and FQNEAQ (reference sequence).

This chain joins TRBV4-3 and TRBJ1-2, with 9 bases fitting TRBD1. CDR3 length equals 16 residues. Germline V gene lookup returns CDR1 LGHNA and CDR2 YSLEER. V shed 4 bases, J shed 5 bases, and the junction held 11 bases outside the gene matches. The CDR3 reads CASSPSRDRVLYGYTF. CDR3 sequence (DNA): TGCGCCAGCAGCCCAAGCCGGGACAGGGTCCTGTATGGCTACACCTTC.

This clone was recorded at least ten times. Other DNA sequences in this sample translate to the same CDR3. The genes are TRBV6-5 and TRBJ1-1; 8 bases fit TRBD1. V lost 2 bases, J lost 2 bases, and 1 base stayed unmatched. The germline V gene encodes CDR1 MNHEY and CDR2 SVGAGI. CDR3 length: 14 amino acids. The CDR3 sequence is CASSYDRGNTEAFF. In nucleotides, the CDR3 is TGTGCCAGCAGTTACGACAGGGGCAACACTGAAGCTTTCTTT.

The genes are TRBV9 and TRBJ1-5, with 8 bases that match TRBD1. V was pared by 4 bases and J by 11 bases, with 23 bases of the junction left unmatched. This CDR3 region has 18 residues. In germline, CDR1 is SGDLS, CDR2 YYNGEE. The CDR3 DNA is TGTGCCAGCAGCAGACCGGACAGGGAGGAAGGCATGATTCCGGCCCAGCATTTT. The encoded protein is CASSRPDREEGMIPAQHF.